This T cell receptor beta chain comes out of a study of regulatory T cells in long-lasting Graves disease. The study, taken as a whole, reports: Favored gene segments in persistent disease were TRBV28, TRBJ1-2 and TRBJ2-5.

The table lists this clonotype with many counts. Its antigen remains unknown. Researchers made TCR beta libraries by using iRepertoire HTBI primers and running Arm-PCR on CDR3 regions. Per the original data handling: Sample data revealed approximately 56 TRBV and over eleven TRBJ segments. From the multiplex PCR reads, TCRdb called clonotypes with MiXCR, one entry per CDR3 protein. These V and J calls originate from TCRdb's pipeline instead of the authors' own analysis. The profile shows almost 450,000 distinct CDR3 sequences, roughly 15% of them singletons. The time point is: newly diagnosed GD, antithyroid drugs for less than 3 months. The TCR library was made from RNA extracted from PBMCs. The germline V gene encodes CDR1 SGHRS and CDR2 YFSETQ. CDR3 length equals 15 residues. V gave up 0 bases and J gave up 3 bases, with 13 bases separating them. This same sample was also part of a study on T cells in Graves' hyperthyroidism and ophthalmopathy.

The sequences come from peripheral blood mononuclear cells (PBMCs), collected at new diagnosis, from a patient treated with antithyroid drugs. This TCR derives from a woman in her twenties or thirties with Graves disease. The chain uses TRBV5-1 and TRBJ2-7, with a possible D match to TRBD2 (6 bases). The CDR3 region has the DNA TGCGCCAGCAGCTTGGGCGGTAGCGGCTACTACGAGCAGTACTTC. It specifies CASSLGGSGYYEQYF.